This TCR beta chain was observed in a study of shared clonotypes between healthy human individuals. The method was immunoSEQ multiplex PCR; TCRdb's version includes in-frame clones alone and lacks a portion of them. The sample has about 2.1 million clones, roughly 91% seen once; the top ten hold approximately 1.7%. Findings and caveats of the study: The rarefaction results pointed to incomplete sorted-subset sequencing despite large depth.

In the naive CD8 group, cells lacked CD45RO and were positively selected for CCR7, so terminally differentiated effector memory CD45RA+ cells were left out. All donors qualified as healthy HIV-negative adults and had experienced no recent acute infections or vaccinations. The donor cohort consisted entirely of Caucasian adults residing in Nashville, Tennessee. Trimming at V came to 3 bases and at J to 2 bases, leaving 2 bases not matched to a gene. This CDR3 comprises 13 residues. The germline CDR1 and CDR2 sequences are SGDLS and YYNGEE. In the case of this clone: No antigen is known for it. Other nucleotide sequences from this sample produce the same CDR3.

Material for sequencing was naive CD8+ T cells from PBMCs. The TCR comes from a man aged 18-30 years in good health. Some clones in this sample may be carry-over from other donors' samples. The rearrangement links TRBV9 to TRBJ2-7; 7 positions agree with TRBD2. CDR3 nucleotide sequence: TGTGCCAGCAGCGGGGGAGGGCCCTACGAGCAGTACTTC. Its protein product is CASSGGGPYEQYF.